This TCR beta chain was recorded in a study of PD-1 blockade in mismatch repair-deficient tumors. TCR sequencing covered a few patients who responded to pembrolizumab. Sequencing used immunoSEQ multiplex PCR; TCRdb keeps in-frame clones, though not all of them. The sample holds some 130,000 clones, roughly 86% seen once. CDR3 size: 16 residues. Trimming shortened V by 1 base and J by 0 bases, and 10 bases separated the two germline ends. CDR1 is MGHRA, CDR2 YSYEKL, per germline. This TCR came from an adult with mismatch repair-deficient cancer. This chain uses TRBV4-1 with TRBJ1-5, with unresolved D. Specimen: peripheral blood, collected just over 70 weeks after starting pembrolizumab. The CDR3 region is CASSQVAGFSNQPQHF. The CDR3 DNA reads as TGCGCCAGCAGCCAAGTCGCCGGATTTAGCAATCAGCCCCAGCATTTT.